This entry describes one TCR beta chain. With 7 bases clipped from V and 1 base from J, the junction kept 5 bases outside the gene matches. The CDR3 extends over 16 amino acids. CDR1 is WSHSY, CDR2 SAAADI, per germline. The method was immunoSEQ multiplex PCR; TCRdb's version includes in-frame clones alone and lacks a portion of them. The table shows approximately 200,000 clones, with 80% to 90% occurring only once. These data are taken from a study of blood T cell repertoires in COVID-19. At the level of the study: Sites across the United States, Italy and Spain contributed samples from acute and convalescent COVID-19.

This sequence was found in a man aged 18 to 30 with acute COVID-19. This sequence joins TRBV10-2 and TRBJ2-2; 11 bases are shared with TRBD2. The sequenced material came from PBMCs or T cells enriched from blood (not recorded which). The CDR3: CASTATSGENTGELFF. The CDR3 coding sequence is TGCGCCAGCACCGCGACTAGCGGGGAGAACACCGGGGAGCTGTTTTTT.